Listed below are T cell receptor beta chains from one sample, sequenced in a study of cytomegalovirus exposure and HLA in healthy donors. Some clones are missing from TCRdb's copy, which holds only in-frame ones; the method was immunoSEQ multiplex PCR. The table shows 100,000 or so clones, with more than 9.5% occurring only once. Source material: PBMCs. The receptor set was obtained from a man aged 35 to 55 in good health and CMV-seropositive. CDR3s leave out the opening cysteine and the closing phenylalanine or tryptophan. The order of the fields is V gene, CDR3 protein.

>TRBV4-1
ASSQLWGGAYGYT
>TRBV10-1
ASSVQGSENTIY
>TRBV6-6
ASRGTSGSIETQY
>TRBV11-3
ASSLETGGGTGELF
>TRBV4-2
ASSQTYPGQDQLYGYT
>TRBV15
ATSRDLETQY
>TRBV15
ATSPGQAVVGEAF
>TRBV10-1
ASSEYPGSYEQY
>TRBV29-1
SVGLAGDTQY
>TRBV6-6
ASSYGSLNEKLF
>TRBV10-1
ASSSAGADTQY
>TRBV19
ASSMATSGRTDTQY
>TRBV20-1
SASRYEQY
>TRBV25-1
ASSEPGTVGGVAQY
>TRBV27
ASSLAGQAREQY
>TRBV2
ASSVTSGSSYEQY
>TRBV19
ASNQGRLAASDEQF
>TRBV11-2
ASSTRDRGPGELF
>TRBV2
ASSVTSGSTGELF
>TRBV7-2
ASSLGWGRERYQPQH
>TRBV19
ASSTGQPAEFNSGANVLT
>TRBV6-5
ASGLAGRNEQF
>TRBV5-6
ASSLVKGQGVKTQY
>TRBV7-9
ASSAGQGVYNEQF
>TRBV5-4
ASSRSGSGETQY
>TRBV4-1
ASSLSGRDQETQY
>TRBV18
ASSRNRDRDHEQF
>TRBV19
ASSTRPSGSVQY
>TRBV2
ASSDVESGRSIDTQY
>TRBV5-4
ASSRSGRAGTDTQY
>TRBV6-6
ASCGRGQKNQPQH
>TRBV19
ASSVTSGRTDTQY
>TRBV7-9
ASSLPTSTDTQY
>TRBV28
ASSLGQGTTYGQY
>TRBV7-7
ASSPLGTGVNEQF
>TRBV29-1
SVDGQGEYYGYT
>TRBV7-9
ASSSQTSTATGELF
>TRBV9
ACEGLRTGELF
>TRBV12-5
ASGRPLIGNEQF
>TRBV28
ASSLWTERINTGELF
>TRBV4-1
ASGGKTQSNGAQY
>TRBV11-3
ASSLGLAGDEQF
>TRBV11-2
ASSLDPRLREQY
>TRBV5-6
ASLAYDTGANVLT
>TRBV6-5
ASSYQPGLGGNEQF